Below are 29 T cell receptor beta chains sequenced from a single sample in a study of T cells in Graves' hyperthyroidism and ophthalmopathy. The CDR3 regions of TCR beta were amplified from RNA transcripts. Researchers ran a first-round RT-PCR on the TCR CDR3 using the HTBI primer set. One entry per CDR3 protein, called by TCRdb with MiXCR from the multiplex PCR reads. The sample includes around 270,000 distinct CDR3 sequences, roughly a fifth of them seen just once. The sample was blood. These receptors were taken from a man in his forties or fifties with Graves' ophthalmopathy.

The V gene is TRBV6-6, the J gene TRBJ2-5, with a tentative D call TRBD2 (5 bases). The CDR3 has 14 residues. Germline CDR1 and CDR2: MNHNY and SVGAGI (reference sequence). V was cut by 0 bases and J by 5 bases, with 10 bases left in between. CDR3 in amino acids: CASSYSPRGETQYF. The CDR3 region has the DNA TGTGCCAGCAGTTACTCCCCTAGAGGGGAGACCCAGTACTTC.

The chain joins TRBV20-1 to TRBJ1-1; 7 nucleotides align to TRBD1. Germline lookup yields CDR1 DFQATT and CDR2 SNEGSKA (reference sequence). This CDR3 has 18 residues. With V trimmed by 0 bases and J by 1 base, 14 bases remained unmatched. CDR3 sequence: CSARDGLHRGIENTEAFF. Here the CDR3 DNA reads TGCAGTGCTAGAGATGGGTTGCACAGGGGTATTGAGAACACTGAAGCTTTCTTT.

This clonotype was detected ten times or more. The chain couples TRBV30 to TRBJ2-5; the D call may be TRBD1 or TRBD2 (5 bases each). Trimming took off 2 bases at V and 2 bases at J, with 9 bases between the two ends. The CDR3 sequence is 13 residues long. Germline V lookup: CDR1 GTSNPN, CDR2 SVGIG (reference sequence). The CDR3 loop is CAWSRGEQETQYF. CDR3 nucleotides: TGTGCCTGGAGTAGAGGGGAACAAGAGACCCAGTACTTC.

The genes are TRBV6-1 and TRBJ1-2; D might be TRBD1 (5 bases). The CDR3 loop spans 14 amino acids. With 4 bases removed from V and 6 bases from J, the gap between germline ends came to 15 bases. Germline V gives CDR1 MNHNS, CDR2 SASEGT. The CDR3 nucleotides read TGTGCCAGCAGTGCCCGAACCGCCAGGGATGGCTACACCTTC. As protein: CASSARTARDGYTF.

The chain couples TRBV20-1 to TRBJ2-1; the match to TRBD2 covers 14 bases. CDR3 length: 13 amino acids. Germline CDR1 DFQATT, CDR2 SNEGSKA (reference sequence). The V and J ends lost 7 bases and 12 bases, in that order; junction bases with no gene match: 8. The CDR3 reads CSVPTTSGRGQFF. The CDR3 DNA is TGCAGTGTTCCAACGACTAGCGGGAGGGGGCAGTTCTTC.

The chain recombines TRBV28 with TRBJ2-7; perhaps TRBD1 as D (6 bases). V lost 5 bases, J lost 2 bases, and 13 bases lay in between. Germline CDR1 is MDHEN and CDR2 is SYDVKM. This CDR3 has 14 residues. The CDR3 region has the DNA TGTGCCAGCAGTGTCCGGGACATACCCTACGAGCAGTACTTC. The encoded protein is CASSVRDIPYEQYF. The entire variable domain, with the rest obtained from reference TRBV28 and TRBJ2-7, is as follows: DVKVTQSSRYLVKRTGEKVFLECVQDMDHENMFWYRQDPGLGLRLIYFSYDVKMKEKGDIPEGYSVSREKKERFSLILESASTNQTSMYLCASSVRDIPYEQYFGPGTRLTVT.

The chain is built from TRBV4-2 and TRBJ1-3; D is undetermined. Germline V gene lookup returns CDR1 LGHNA and CDR2 YNFKEQ. V lost 0 bases to trimming and J lost 4 bases, with 10 bases between them. The CDR3 contains 15 residues. The CDR3 sequence is CASSQEAAVGNTIYF. CDR3 bases: TGTGCCAGCAGCCAAGAGGCGGCAGTGGGAAACACCATATATTTT.

In its sample, this clonotype was seen many times. V and J are TRBV28 and TRBJ2-5, with TRBD1 as a possible D gene (5 bases). CDR1 and CDR2 (germline): MDHEN, SYDVKM. CDR3 length: 14 residues. Trimming took 2 bases from V and 5 from J, leaving 12 bases between them. For the CDR3, the DNA is TGTGCCAGCAGTTTACAAAGGGGCTGGGAGACCCAGTACTTC. Translation: CASSLQRGWETQYF.

This clonotype came up many times. V is TRBV6-1 and J is TRBJ2-1; weak D call: TRBD2 (6 bases). This CDR3 region has 12 residues. Germline-derived CDR1 and CDR2 are MNHNS and SASEGT. V shed 5 bases and J shed 8 bases, with 10 bases lying between them. The CDR3, as DNA: TGTGCCAGCAGTTGGAGGGGCGATGAGCAGTTCTTC. It translates to CASSWRGDEQFF.

This clonotype was detected a few times. This sequence joins TRBV28 and TRBJ1-4; D gene ambiguous. The CDR3 extends over 15 amino acids. The V gene lost 2 bases and the J gene lost 6 bases, with 13 bases spanning the gap. In germline, CDR1 is MDHEN, CDR2 SYDVKM. The CDR3 region has the DNA TGTGCCAGCAGTTTACTGGCAGGATACCATGAAAAACTGTTTTTT. Protein sequence: CASSLLAGYHEKLFF. Filled out from reference TRBV28 and TRBJ1-4, the complete variable domain reads DVKVTQSSRYLVKRTGEKVFLECVQDMDHENMFWYRQDPGLGLRLIYFSYDVKMKEKGDIPEGYSVSREKKERFSLILESASTNQTSMYLCASSLLAGYHEKLFFGSGTQLSVL.

This clonotype was picked up a small number of times. The chain joins TRBV28 to TRBJ1-5; unclear D gene. CDR3 length: 19 amino acids. The germline CDR1 and CDR2 sequences are MDHEN and SYDVKM. V gave up 2 bases and J gave up 2 bases, with 22 bases separating them. The CDR3 spells CASSLAPGPERWGNQPQHF. As DNA, the CDR3 is TGTGCCAGCAGTTTAGCTCCGGGCCCGGAGAGATGGGGCAATCAGCCCCAGCATTTT.

On this clonotype: A much larger clone lies one base from this, so it may be a read error. The rearrangement uses TRBV12-3 or TRBV12-4 and TRBJ2-5; a weak D match, TRBD2 (6 bases). This CDR3 comprises 14 residues. The CDR3 protein is CACSLGGAQETQYF. Here the CDR3 DNA reads TGTGCCTGCAGTTTGGGCGGGGCGCAAGAGACCCAGTACTTC.

V and J are TRBV29-1 and TRBJ1-1; D is possibly TRBD1 (5 bases). Trimming took 3 bases from V and 2 from J, leaving 13 bases between them. Germline V CDR1 and CDR2: SQVTM, ANQGSEA. The CDR3 spans 14 residues. CDR3 loop: CSVDRGRFNTEAFF. The DNA of the CDR3 is TGCAGCGTTGATAGGGGCAGATTCAACACTGAAGCTTTCTTT.

Ten or more counts support this clonotype. The CDR3 reads CASSSNTMTSLSTDTQYF. CDR3 sequence (DNA): TGCGCCAGCAGCTCCAACACGATGACTAGCCTTAGCACAGATACGCAGTATTTT. This chain joins TRBV5-1 and TRBJ2-3; 7 bases map to TRBD2. Germline trimming cut 3 bases from V and 0 bases from J; bases unmatched to any gene: 13. Germline V gene data show CDR1 as SGHRS and CDR2 as YFSETQ. The CDR3 length is 18 residues.

In this sample, this clonotype turned up once. A read error may account for a junction end that differs from germline. This chain joins TRBV5-5 and TRBJ2-6, with D hard to call. CDR1 and CDR2 from the germline V gene are SGHKS and YYEKEE (reference sequence). The CDR3 runs 14 residues. The CDR3 loop reads CASSYDPGANVLTF. In DNA, the CDR3 is TGCGCCAGCAGCTACGACCCGGGGGCCAACGTCCTGACTTTC.

The chain recombines TRBV20-1 with TRBJ1-1; tentative D call: TRBD1 (6 bases). This CDR3 has 15 residues. Germline V CDR1 and CDR2: DFQATT, SNEGSKA (reference sequence). With 6 bases removed from V and 0 bases from J, the gap between germline ends came to 17 bases. This chain's CDR3 is CSAEGGTSMNTEAFF. The CDR3 bases are TGCAGTGCCGAGGGGGGGACCTCAATGAACACTGAAGCTTTCTTT.

The genes are TRBV28 and TRBJ1-1; D gene uncertain. V was trimmed by 5 bases and J by 0 bases, leaving 7 bases between them. Germline CDR1 is MDHEN and CDR2 is SYDVKM. The CDR3 is made up of 13 amino acids. CDR3 bases: TGTGCCAGCAGTACAAGCATGAACACTGAAGCTTTCTTT. Its translation: CASSTSMNTEAFF.

The table lists this clonotype with a few counts. DNA for the CDR3: TGTGCCAGCAGCCTTATGACAGGGAGCTTCACCGGGGAGCTGTTTTTT. Translated: CASSLMTGSFTGELFF. The gene calls are TRBV14 and TRBJ2-2, with TRBD1 matching 7 bases. The CDR3 covers 16 residues. In germline, CDR1 is SGHDN, CDR2 FVKESK. V shed 4 bases, J shed 4 bases, and the junction held 9 bases outside the gene matches.

A note on this clonotype: A much larger clone lies one base from this, so it may be a read error. The CDR3 here is CASSLGTGNTGGLFF. As DNA, the CDR3 is TGTGCCAGCAGCTTAGGCACAGGGAACACCGGGGGGCTGTTTTTT. The chain combines TRBV7-9 with TRBJ2-2; D tentatively reads TRBD1 or TRBD2 (6 bases each). CDR3 size: 15 residues. The germline V gene has CDR1 SEHNR and CDR2 FQNEAQ (reference sequence).

V gene TRBV29-1 combines with J gene TRBJ2-2; 7 bases match TRBD1. The germline CDR1 and CDR2 sequences are SQVTM and ANQGSEA. The CDR3 totals 17 residues. The V segment lost 6 bases and the J segment 2 bases; nucleotides outside the gene matches: 15. CDR3: CSVYNQNRDSNTGELFF. The CDR3 region has the DNA TGCAGCGTATACAACCAGAATCGGGACAGCAACACCGGGGAGCTGTTTTTT.

Comments on this clonotype: A single base separates this from a much larger clone, so it may be a read error. The rearrangement links TRBV5-1 to TRBJ2-3; 7 nucleotides align to TRBD1. The CDR3 is 16 amino acids. Per germline, CDR1 SGHRS and CDR2 YFSETQ. This CDR3 reads CAGSVTGVTSTDTQYF. The CDR3 DNA follows: TGCGCCGGCAGCGTTACAGGGGTTACTAGCACAGATACGCAGTATTTT.

The table lists this clonotype with many counts. The chain has TRBV28 and TRBJ2-1; 9 bases are shared with TRBD1. V lost 5 bases, J lost 4 bases, and 6 bases stayed unmatched. The CDR3 is 15 residues long. Germline CDR1 and CDR2: MDHEN and SYDVKM. CDR3 sequence reads: CASSPQGAQYNEQFF. CDR3 DNA sequence: TGTGCCAGCAGTCCACAGGGGGCTCAATACAATGAGCAGTTCTTC.

The chain employs TRBV4-1 and TRBJ1-5; D remains ambiguous. Germline V CDR1 and CDR2: MGHRA, YSYEKL. The CDR3 totals 14 residues. V lost 0 bases to trimming and J lost 4 bases, with 7 bases between them. CDR3 residues: CASSQEGVNQPQHF. The CDR3 DNA is TGCGCCAGCAGCCAAGAGGGCGTTAATCAGCCCCAGCATTTT.

In its sample, this clonotype was seen a few times. This chain links TRBV30 with TRBJ2-7; D is perhaps TRBD1 (6 bases). The CDR3 extends over 19 amino acids. Deletions cut 0 bases from V and 0 bases from J, with 24 bases between. Germline CDR1 GTSNPN, CDR2 SVGIG (reference sequence). CDR3: CAWSVSGSGQILPSYEQYF. In DNA form, the CDR3 reads TGTGCCTGGAGTGTATCGGGCAGTGGACAGATTCTCCCCTCCTACGAGCAGTACTTC.

On this clonotype: This could be a read error, since a much larger clone is one nucleotide away. The V gene is TRBV29-1, the J gene TRBJ1-1, with no clear D. This CDR3 region has 10 residues. The V gene's germline CDR1 is SQVTM and CDR2 ANQGSEA. Trimming cost V 1 base and J 8 bases, with 5 bases left between them. CDR3 amino acids: CSVEVSEAFF. CDR3 DNA: TGCAGCGTTGAAGTGAGCGAAGCTTTCTTT.

This clonotype appeared a few times. Here the CDR3 DNA reads TGTGCCAGCAGTTTAGGAGGCAGGGGTGGCGAAAAACTGTTTTTT. Amino acid sequence: CASSLGGRGGEKLFF. The chain recombines TRBV27 with TRBJ1-4, with D maybe TRBD1 (6 bases). CDR1 is MNHEY, CDR2 SMNVEV, per germline (reference sequence). The length of the CDR3 is 15 residues. The V end was cut by 2 bases, the J end by 8 bases, with 15 bases between. The entire variable domain, with the rest obtained from reference TRBV27 and TRBJ1-4, is as follows: EAQVTQNPRYLITVTGKKLTVTCSQNMNHEYMSWYRQDPGLGLRQIYYSMNVEVTDKGDVPEGYKVSRKEKRNFPLILESPSPNQTSLYFCASSLGGRGGEKLFFGSGTQLSVL.

This clonotype was observed at least ten times. V is TRBV28 and J is TRBJ1-5; D perhaps matches TRBD1 (5 bases). The germline gives CDR1 MDHEN, CDR2 SYDVKM. The V end was cut by 3 bases, the J end by 2 bases, with 14 bases between. The CDR3 consists of 16 residues. The CDR3 region has the DNA TGTGCCAGCAGTTTTTACCTCGGAGGGGGCAATCAGCCCCAGCATTTT. This translates into CASSFYLGGGNQPQHF.

This clonotype was observed at least ten times. Here the CDR3 reads CASSELAGNTGELFF. DNA of the CDR3: TGTGCCAGCAGTGAACTAGCGGGGAACACCGGGGAGCTGTTTTTT. V gene TRBV2 combines with J gene TRBJ2-2, with TRBD2 identical over 8 bases. Germline V lookup: CDR1 SNHLY, CDR2 FYNNEI. Trimming took 2 bases from V and 1 from J; bases not matched to a gene: 0. The CDR3 totals 15 residues. The full variable domain, rest sourced from reference TRBV2 and TRBJ2-2, is EPEVTQTPSHQVTQMGQEVILRCVPISNHLYFYWYRQILGQKVEFLVSFYNNEISEKSEIFDDQFSVERPDGSNFTLKIRSTKLEDSAMYFCASSELAGNTGELFFGEGSRLTVL.

This clonotype has ten or more counts. V and J are TRBV5-1 and TRBJ2-7, with D possibly matching TRBD2 (5 bases). Germline loops: CDR1 SGHRS, CDR2 YFSETQ. Deletions cut 4 bases from V and 5 bases from J, with 19 bases between. This CDR3 comprises 15 residues. This CDR3 is CASSTLTGLANEQYF. Written as DNA, the CDR3 is TGCGCCAGCAGCACCCTTACGGGTCTAGCAAACGAGCAGTACTTC.